Each of the 21 T cell receptor beta chains below was sequenced from the same sample in a study of blood T cell repertoires in COVID-19. Only in-frame clones appear in the TCRdb table, and some are missing; sequencing was by immunoSEQ multiplex PCR. The sample yields about half a million clones, approximately 92% seen once. Input material: peripheral blood. The origin of the receptors is a man in his late teens or twenties with COVID-19, enrolled during active disease.

The chain uses TRBV4-1 and TRBJ2-1; perhaps TRBD2 as D (6 bases). Germline CDR1 MGHRA, CDR2 YSYEKL. V lost 1 base to trimming and J lost 7 bases, with 20 bases between them. This CDR3 has 17 residues. The CDR3 sequence: CASSQGVWTFGGNEQFF. CDR3 in DNA: TGCGCCAGCAGCCAAGGAGTCTGGACGTTCGGGGGAAATGAGCAGTTCTTC.

V and J are TRBV15 and TRBJ1-2, with a possible D match to TRBD1 (6 bases). Germline V lookup: CDR1 LNHNV, CDR2 YYDKDF (reference sequence). V was trimmed by 5 bases and J by 7 bases, leaving 17 bases between them. The CDR3 runs to 14 residues. The CDR3 region is CATSPGAGDGGYTF. CDR3 in DNA: TGTGCCACCAGCCCCGGGGCAGGGGACGGTGGCTACACCTTC.

This chain links TRBV10-2 with TRBJ2-2, with no clear D. CDR3 length equals 13 residues. In germline, CDR1 is WSHSY, CDR2 SAAADI. Trimming took off 2 bases at V and 9 bases at J, with 10 bases between the two ends. CDR3 sequence (DNA): TGCGCCAGCAGTGAGATAGAGAGCAGGGAGCTGTTTTTT. It is translated as CASSEIESRELFF.

This clone has only a few counts. The rearrangement joins TRBV2 to TRBJ2-7; 8 nucleotides agree with TRBD1. V shed 7 bases, J shed 7 bases, and the junction held 6 bases outside the gene matches. The CDR3 contains 12 residues. CDR1 SNHLY and CDR2 FYNNEI come from the germline V gene. CDR3 sequence (DNA): TGTGCCAGCACGGACAGGGACGGGGAGCAGTACTTC. It specifies CASTDRDGEQYF.

The chain recombines TRBV6-1 with TRBJ1-5; D uncertain. V gave up 2 bases and J gave up 0 bases, with 20 bases separating them. Germline CDR1 MNHNS, CDR2 SASEGT. This CDR3 is built from 19 residues. The CDR3 loop reads CASSERAWTAALSNQPQHF. CDR3 nucleotides: TGTGCCAGCAGTGAAAGAGCATGGACTGCCGCCCTTAGCAATCAGCCCCAGCATTTT.

The chain couples TRBV9 to TRBJ2-7, with 10 bases identical to TRBD1. The CDR3 loop spans 15 amino acids. Losses at the gene ends were 4 bases for V and 4 bases for J; bases not matched to a gene: 8. Germline CDR1 and CDR2: SGDLS and YYNGEE. The CDR3 here is CASSPPAGQGYEQYF. CDR3 bases: TGTGCCAGCAGCCCCCCCGCGGGACAGGGGTACGAGCAGTACTTC.

CDR3 loop: CASSGPGESSYNSPLHF. In DNA form, the CDR3 reads TGTGCCAGCAGCGGACCAGGGGAAAGCTCCTATAATTCACCCCTCCACTTT. V gene TRBV2 combines with J gene TRBJ1-6; tentatively, D is TRBD1 (6 bases). With 6 bases removed from V and 0 bases from J, the gap between germline ends came to 15 bases. This CDR3 has 17 residues. Germline V lookup: CDR1 SNHLY, CDR2 FYNNEI.

This clone was recorded a few times. The J gene is TRBJ1-5, the V gene TRBV5-8; TRBD1 aligns across 9 bases. Germline V gene sequence: CDR1 SGHTS, CDR2 YDEGEE. The CDR3 has 18 amino acids. Germline trimming cut 3 bases from V and 0 bases from J; bases unmatched to any gene: 10. CDR3 residues: CASSYGWTGANSNQPQHF. Here the CDR3 DNA reads TGTGCCAGCAGCTACGGATGGACAGGGGCGAATAGCAATCAGCCCCAGCATTTT.

This chain uses TRBV10-1 with TRBJ2-2; D may be TRBD1 (6 bases). The CDR3 has 14 residues. Between the trimmed V and J ends, which lost 5 bases and 0 bases, there was a span of 7 bases. CDR1 is WNHNN, CDR2 SYGVQD, per germline (reference sequence). Here the CDR3 reads CASSNRANTGELFF. The CDR3 DNA sequence: TGCGCCAGCAGTAACAGGGCGAACACCGGGGAGCTGTTTTTT.

J is TRBJ2-3 and V is TRBV5-6, with D maybe TRBD2 (5 bases). Looked up from germline, CDR1 is SGHDT and CDR2 is YYEEEE. The germline V and J ends were trimmed by 1 base and 10 bases, with 16 bases remaining between them. This CDR3 comprises 14 residues. The CDR3 sequence is CASSLLGETAPQYF. In nucleotides, the CDR3 is TGTGCCAGCAGCTTGCTGGGAGAGACGGCTCCGCAGTATTTT.

This clone appeared a few times. The rearrangement uses TRBV5-1 and TRBJ2-2; 7 nucleotides align to TRBD1. J gave up 6 bases and V 3 bases, and 11 bases lay outside the gene matches. Germline V gene sequence: CDR1 SGHRS, CDR2 YFSETQ. The CDR3 covers 16 residues. The CDR3 DNA reads TGCGCCAGCAGCTCGACAGGGTCGACTCAGGCCGGGGAGCTGTTTTTT. Protein product: CASSSTGSTQAGELFF.

V usage is TRBV6-1 and J usage is TRBJ2-1; 11 nucleotides line up with TRBD2. Germline CDR1 and CDR2: MNHNS and SASEGT. V was clipped by 3 bases and J by 8 bases; unmatched bases: 6. The CDR3 covers 15 residues. In DNA, the CDR3 is TGTGCCAGCAGTGACCTAGCGGGGGGCGACGATGAGCAGTTCTTC. Its translation is CASSDLAGGDDEQFF.

The chain uses TRBV30 and TRBJ2-2, with D unclear. V was trimmed by 3 bases and J by 6 bases, leaving 14 bases between them. The CDR3 extends over 14 amino acids. Per the germline V gene, CDR1 is GTSNPN and CDR2 is SVGIG (reference sequence). CDR3 in amino acids: CAWSVSSTPGELFF. CDR3 nucleotide sequence: TGTGCCTGGAGCGTCTCTAGTACCCCCGGGGAGCTGTTTTTT. The entire variable domain, with the rest obtained from reference TRBV30 and TRBJ2-2, is as follows: SQTIHQWPATLVQPVGSPLSLECTVEGTSNPNLYWYRQAAGRGLQLLFYSVGIGQISSEVPQNLSASRPQDRQFILSSKKLLLSDSGFYLCAWSVSSTPGELFFGEGSRLTVL.

This chain joins TRBV18 and TRBJ2-6; D might be TRBD1 (6 bases). The CDR3 consists of 17 residues. From germline, CDR1 is KGHSH and CDR2 LQKENI. V gave up 4 bases and J gave up 0 bases, with 13 bases separating them. In DNA, the CDR3 is TGTGCCAGCTCACAGGGGGTCGGGGCCTCTGGGGCCAACGTCCTGACTTTC. Translating it yields CASSQGVGASGANVLTF.

The V gene is TRBV3-1 (or the pseudogene TRBV3-2), the J gene TRBJ1-1; perhaps TRBD1 as D (5 bases). The germline V gene encodes CDR1 LGHDT and CDR2 YNNKEL (reference sequence). This CDR3 has 14 residues. V gave up 5 bases and J gave up 1 base, with 11 bases separating them. CDR3 in amino acids: CASSSVGANTEAFF. The DNA of the CDR3 is TGTGCCAGCAGCTCGGTTGGGGCGAACACTGAAGCTTTCTTT.

The chain carries TRBV2 and TRBJ1-2; D may be TRBD1 (6 bases). This CDR3 spans 12 amino acids. Trimming pared 7 bases from V and 10 bases from J, leaving 16 bases between. Germline V CDR1 and CDR2: SNHLY, FYNNEI. CDR3 loop: CASKAGQPFYTF. CDR3 in DNA: TGTGCCAGCAAAGCCGGACAGCCATTCTACACCTTC.

The chain uses TRBV12-3 or TRBV12-4 and TRBJ1-3; unclear D gene. Trimming cost V 1 base and J 3 bases, with 4 bases left between them. The CDR3 consists of 13 residues. The CDR3 sequence is CASSLGSGNTIYF. The CDR3 region has the DNA TGTGCCAGCAGTTTAGGGAGTGGAAACACCATATATTTT.

This chain joins TRBV13 and TRBJ2-7; D is unclear. The CDR3 contains 13 residues. Per germline, CDR1 PRHDT and CDR2 FYEKMQ (reference sequence). The ends were cut back, 5 bases at V and 7 bases at J, with 15 bases in the middle. For the CDR3, the DNA is TGTGCCAGCAGCCCCAATTCCCCCAGGGAGCAGTACTTC. Translated, it gives CASSPNSPREQYF.

V and J are TRBV28 and TRBJ2-7, with 7 nucleotides matching TRBD1. CDR1 MDHEN and CDR2 SYDVKM come from the germline V gene. After removal of 2 bases from V and 3 bases from J, the junction contained 1 base not matched to a gene. The CDR3 has 13 amino acids. The CDR3 reads CASSLQGVYEQYF. The CDR3 DNA is TGTGCCAGCAGTTTACAGGGGGTCTACGAGCAGTACTTC.

V and J are TRBV5-4 and TRBJ2-7, with D maybe TRBD1 (6 bases). The CDR3 length is 15 residues. Trimming shortened V by 3 bases and J by 4 bases, and 17 bases separated the two germline ends. Germline V gene lookup returns CDR1 SGHNT and CDR2 YYREEE (reference sequence). CDR3 sequence: CASSWSDGGGYEQYF. The CDR3 nucleotides read TGTGCCAGCAGCTGGTCCGATGGGGGCGGTTACGAGCAGTACTTC.

The chain combines TRBV28 with TRBJ2-3; 8 bases fit TRBD2. The CDR3 runs to 16 residues. CDR1 is MDHEN, CDR2 SYDVKM, per germline. V shed 4 bases, J shed 4 bases, and the junction held 10 bases outside the gene matches. The CDR3 protein is CASSSSGTSSPDTQYF. CDR3 nucleotides: TGTGCCAGCAGTTCCTCCGGGACTAGTTCACCAGATACGCAGTATTTT.